One TCR beta chain is described in this entry. Its antigen is undetermined. CDR1 and CDR2 from the germline V gene are LNHDA and SQIVND (reference sequence). This CDR3 is 12 amino acids long. The source of the sample is a study of glioma-infiltrating T cells. General study findings and limits: Tissue-blood divergence was below expectation in non-neoplastic patients, above in gliomas. Only very few CDR3 sequences appeared in both tissue and blood.

TCR alpha and beta CDR3 regions were amplified from RNA using iRepertoire nested multiplex PCR. Input was roughly 100-450 ng of tissue mRNA or PBMC total RNA. TCRdb re-derived calls from the multiplex PCR reads in MiXCR, one entry per CDR3 protein. The sample includes 9,500 to 13,000 distinct CDR3 sequences, 56% seen only once; the top ten take less than 25%. Sequenced sample: glioma tissue, nonneoplastic brain tissue, or PBMCs (not recorded which). The chain joins TRBV19 to TRBJ1-5, with unresolved D. This sequence originates from a human donor with low-grade glioma or glioblastoma, undergoing nonglioma brain surgery, or in good health (not recorded which). The CDR3 coding sequence is TGTGCAAGTGCCCGATCGACTCAGCCCCAGCATTTT. It translates to CASARSTQPQHF. Using reference TRBV19 and TRBJ1-5 for the parts outside the CDR3, the full variable domain is DGGITQSPKYLFRKEGQNVTLSCEQNLNHDAMYWYRQDPGQGLRLIYYSQIVNDFQKGDIAEGYSVSREKKESFPLTVTSAQKNPTAFYLCASARSTQPQHFGDGTRLSIL.